This T cell receptor beta chain is from a study of blood T cell repertoires in COVID-19. The overall study: The analysed material was cDNA or gDNA that came from T cells, B-cell-depleted T cells, or PBMCs.

Sequencing used immunoSEQ multiplex PCR; TCRdb keeps in-frame clones, though not all of them. The sample has more than 150,000 clones, approximately 78% seen once; the top ten hold 17%. This CDR3 contains 14 residues. V lost 5 bases, J lost 7 bases, and 9 bases stayed unmatched. Germline V gene data show CDR1 as MNHEY and CDR2 as SVGEGT. The V and J genes are TRBV6-2 or TRBV6-3 and TRBJ2-7; 9 bases match TRBD2. This TCR came from a woman aged 50 to 60 who had recovered from COVID-19. Sequencing was done on a sample of PBMCs or T cells enriched from blood (not recorded which). The CDR3 loop reads CASSTLAGTNEQYF. The CDR3, as DNA: TGTGCCAGCAGTACCCTAGCGGGAACAAATGAGCAGTACTTC.